These 17 T cell receptor beta chains were sequenced from one sample in a study of OX40 agonist ivuxolimab in advanced cancers. Only in-frame clones appear in the TCRdb table, and some are missing; sequencing was by immunoSEQ multiplex PCR. This sample has 55,000 to 70,000 clones; nearly 90% occur once, and the top ten carry 1.3%. The material was CD4+ or CD8+ T cells sorted from blood, obtained in a trial of the OX40 agonist ivuxolimab. The receptor source for this set is an adult with an advanced solid tumor such as melanoma, head and neck, liver or kidney cancer.

The gene calls are TRBV7-2 and TRBJ2-3; D is ambiguous. Germline V gives CDR1 SGHTA, CDR2 FQGNSA. Between the trimmed V and J ends, which lost 6 bases and 1 base, there was a span of 8 bases. The CDR3 is 13 amino acids. The CDR3 is CASRSRGTDTQYF. In DNA, the CDR3 is TGTGCCAGCAGATCAAGGGGCACAGATACGCAGTATTTT.

This clone was counted between two and nine times. J is TRBJ2-3 and V is TRBV9; D remains unclear. Trimming stripped 0 bases from V and 2 bases from J, with 7 bases between. The CDR3 extends over 14 amino acids. The germline gives CDR1 SGDLS, CDR2 YYNGEE. CDR3 residues: CASSVGQFTDTQYF. The CDR3 DNA reads TGTGCCAGCAGCGTAGGGCAGTTCACAGATACGCAGTATTTT.

The chain is built from TRBV7-9 and TRBJ2-3, with TRBD2 as a possible D gene (6 bases). Trimming pared 5 bases from V and 0 bases from J, leaving 12 bases between. The CDR3 is 15 residues long. Germline V lookup: CDR1 SEHNR, CDR2 FQNEAQ (reference sequence). CDR3 sequence: CASSLSGSSTDTQYF. In nucleotides, the CDR3 is TGTGCCAGCAGCCTTAGCGGTTCTAGCACAGATACGCAGTATTTT.

The genes are TRBV18 and TRBJ2-2; either TRBD1 or TRBD2 may supply D (5 bases each). The CDR3 is made up of 16 amino acids. The V gene's germline CDR1 is KGHSH and CDR2 LQKENI. Trimming shortened V by 5 bases and J by 5 bases, and 18 bases separated the two germline ends. The CDR3 nucleotides read TGTGCCAGCTCATCCTTTGGGACGGCAAGGACCGGGGAGCTGTTTTTT. Translated, it gives CASSSFGTARTGELFF.

The gene calls are TRBV6-5 and TRBJ2-2; tentative D call: TRBD1 (5 bases). Trimming pared 0 bases from V and 3 bases from J, leaving 8 bases between. The CDR3 runs to 15 residues. CDR1 and CDR2 from the germline V gene are MNHEY and SVGAGI. CDR3 bases: TGTGCCAGCAGTTACTCGCCAGGGTACACCGGGGAGCTGTTTTTT. The encoded protein is CASSYSPGYTGELFF.

V gene TRBV28 combines with J gene TRBJ1-5; 7 nucleotides align to TRBD1. With V trimmed by 5 bases and J by 4 bases, 5 bases remained unmatched. From germline, CDR1 is MDHEN and CDR2 SYDVKM. This CDR3 has 14 amino acids. The CDR3 bases are TGTGCCAGCAGTACGACAGGGAGTAATCAGCCCCAGCATTTT. Its translation: CASSTTGSNQPQHF.

This chain links TRBV7-2 with TRBJ2-2, with TRBD2 identical over 12 bases. J was trimmed by 5 bases and V by 2 bases; bases with no gene match: 6. In germline, CDR1 is SGHTA, CDR2 FQGNSA. The CDR3 is made up of 17 amino acids. Written as DNA, the CDR3 is TGTGCCAGCAGCTTATCTAGCGGGGGGGCGAGGACCGGGGAGCTGTTTTTT. As protein: CASSLSSGGARTGELFF.

This clone was counted a few times. This rearrangement joins TRBV28 to TRBJ1-5, with 11 positions matching TRBD1. Losses at the gene ends were 1 base for V and 6 bases for J; bases not matched to a gene: 5. CDR1 MDHEN and CDR2 SYDVKM come from the germline V gene. The CDR3 consists of 16 residues. In DNA form, the CDR3 reads TGTGCCAGCAGTTTATTCGGGACAGGGGGAGGTCAGCCCCAGCATTTT. Translated: CASSLFGTGGGQPQHF.

The V call is TRBV7-3, the J call TRBJ2-7; D ambiguous. This CDR3 spans 14 amino acids. The V and J ends lost 5 bases and 3 bases respectively, with 14 bases between them. In germline, CDR1 is SGHTA, CDR2 FQGTGA. The CDR3 nucleotides read TGTGCCAGCAGCCCCCTTCGAGGCAGCTACGAGCAGTACTTC. Protein product: CASSPLRGSYEQYF.

V is TRBV7-9 and J is TRBJ2-5; 7 bases map to TRBD1. The germline gives CDR1 SEHNR, CDR2 FQNEAQ (reference sequence). The CDR3 consists of 18 residues. J gave up 1 base and V 1 base, and 12 bases lay outside the gene matches. Written as DNA, the CDR3 is TGTGCCAGCAGCTTAGGGGCGCACAGGGGTGGGGTCCAAGAGACCCAGTACTTC. This sequence encodes CASSLGAHRGGVQETQYF.

Only one count was recorded for this clone. The V gene is TRBV6-1, the J gene TRBJ1-2; D call uncertain. Trimming left V 6 bases short and J 0 bases short, with 14 bases between. Germline lookup yields CDR1 MNHNS and CDR2 SASEGT. The CDR3 has 15 residues. As DNA, the CDR3 is TGTGCCAGCAGGAGAGGCCAGGACTCTAACTATGGCTACACCTTC. It yields the protein CASRRGQDSNYGYTF.

The V gene is TRBV9, the J gene TRBJ2-7; 8 nucleotides agree with TRBD1. This CDR3 region has 15 residues. J was trimmed by 7 bases and V by 1 base; bases with no gene match: 10. Germline lookup yields CDR1 SGDLS and CDR2 YYNGEE. The CDR3 coding sequence is TGTGCCAGCAGCGTAAGCCCCTTGACAGGGGATGAGCAGTACTTC. Its translation is CASSVSPLTGDEQYF.

The V and J genes are TRBV11-2 and TRBJ2-7; the D call may be TRBD1 or TRBD2 (5 bases each). The germline V gene encodes CDR1 SGHAT and CDR2 FQNNGV. The CDR3 runs to 14 residues. The V gene lost 5 bases and the J gene lost 1 base, with 12 bases spanning the gap. Here the CDR3 reads CASSPPGRSYEQYF. The DNA for the CDR3 is TGTGCCAGCAGCCCTCCGGGACGGTCCTACGAGCAGTACTTC.

This clone was observed a handful of times. The gene calls are TRBV5-1 and TRBJ1-5, with 7 bases matching TRBD1. The germline V gene encodes CDR1 SGHRS and CDR2 YFSETQ. The CDR3 consists of 15 residues. V lost 1 base, J lost 0 bases, and 1 base stayed unmatched. CDR3 nucleotide sequence: TGCGCCAGCAGCTTGACAGGGGTTAGCAATCAGCCCCAGCATTTT. Amino acid sequence: CASSLTGVSNQPQHF.

The rearrangement links TRBV4-1 to TRBJ1-1; 9 positions match TRBD1. Trimming cost V 0 bases and J 11 bases; bases outside gene matches: 10. Germline lookup yields CDR1 MGHRA and CDR2 YSYEKL. This CDR3 region has 15 residues. CDR3 sequence reads: CASSQDYGTGKWAFF. Here the CDR3 DNA reads TGCGCCAGCAGCCAAGACTACGGGACAGGGAAGTGGGCTTTCTTT.

To note about this clone: Additional DNA sequences in this sample encode the identical CDR3. The rearrangement links TRBV11-2 to TRBJ2-5, with 10 bases identical to TRBD2. The CDR3 has 15 residues. Germline V gene lookup returns CDR1 SGHAT and CDR2 FQNNGV. Germline trimming cut 2 bases from V and 2 bases from J; bases unmatched to any gene: 2. For the CDR3, the DNA is TGTGCCAGCAGCTTATTACTAGCGGGACAAGAGACCCAGTACTTC. This gives the protein CASSLLLAGQETQYF.

This clone has more than one count but fewer than ten. This chain joins TRBV16 and TRBJ1-1; D ambiguous. V gave up 6 bases and J gave up 5 bases, with 13 bases separating them. Germline loops: CDR1 KGHSY, CDR2 FQNENV. The CDR3 runs 13 residues. The CDR3 coding sequence is TGTGCCAGCAGTCCAATCACCAAGACTGAAGCTTTCTTT. Amino acid sequence: CASSPITKTEAFF.